The 29 T cell receptor beta chains below come from one sample, sequenced in a study of blood T cell repertoires in COVID-19 (dated by TCRdb to about 2020). The library was made by the immunoSEQ multiplex PCR assay. The table comes from immuneACCESS by way of TCRdb, which keeps in-frame sequences with V and J called. Part of the clones is missing from these tables; in studies checked, under half for an unresolved V gene and the rest for unknown reasons. The sample data list 150,000 or so clones, and 80% to 90% of these were observed just once. The ten largest clones capture 8% of the sample. The sequenced material came from peripheral blood. The receptors derive from an older woman with COVID-19, enrolled during active disease.

The J gene is TRBJ2-5, the V gene TRBV5-3, with TRBD2 identical over 8 bases. TRBV5-3 is sorted into the ORF group, with uncertain function. This CDR3 spans 19 amino acids. The V and J ends lost 2 bases and 1 base, in that order; junction bases with no gene match: 16. The CDR3 DNA reads TGTGCCAGAAGCTTTACCAGCGGGAGCTGTAGGACCATCCAAGAGACCCAGTACTTC. This encodes CARSFTSGSCRTIQETQYF.

This rearrangement joins TRBV5-1 to TRBJ2-1; TRBD1 agrees at 8 bases. Germline V gene data show CDR1 as SGHRS and CDR2 as YFSETQ. The CDR3 spans 15 residues. The V segment lost 4 bases and the J segment 7 bases; nucleotides outside the gene matches: 10. The DNA of the CDR3 is TGCGCCAGCAGCAACCCAGGGGGCGAAGGGAATGAGCAGTTCTTC. As protein: CASSNPGGEGNEQFF.

The chain recombines TRBV18 with TRBJ1-4; D gene ambiguous. This CDR3 is 15 amino acids long. CDR1 and CDR2 from the germline V gene are KGHSH and LQKENI. Trimming took off 0 bases at V and 7 bases at J, with 12 bases between the two ends. The CDR3 DNA sequence: TGTGCCAGCTCACCACCGCGTCAACCTGGTGAAAAACTGTTTTTT. Its translation is CASSPPRQPGEKLFF.

This chain uses TRBV20-1 with TRBJ2-5; D is uncertain. The CDR3 has 11 amino acids. Germline CDR1 is DFQATT and CDR2 is SNEGSKA (reference sequence). V lost 0 bases to trimming and J lost 7 bases, with 6 bases between them. CDR3 nucleotides: TGCAGTGCTAGAGATCGGAGGACCCAGTACTTC. It yields the protein CSARDRRTQYF.

As for this clone: The germline gene is not matched at one end of the junction; a read error may be the cause. The chain links TRBV11-2 to TRBJ2-3, with D possibly TRBD2 on 5 matching bases. The CDR3 runs 13 residues. Germline CDR1 is SGHAT and CDR2 is FQNNGV. CDR3 in DNA: TGTGCCAGCAGCCTAGGGAGCAGAGATACGCAGTATTTT. This gives the protein CASSLGSRDTQYF. Complete variable domain (other parts from reference TRBV11-2 and TRBJ2-3): EAGVAQSPRYKIIEKRQSVAFWCNPISGHATLYWYQQILGQGPKLLIQFQNNGVVDDSQLPKDRFSAERLKGVDSTLKIQPAKLEDSAVYLCASSLGSRDTQYFGPGTRLTVL.

The chain employs TRBV5-1 and TRBJ2-7; 9 bases match TRBD1. J gave up 2 bases and V 4 bases, and 7 bases lay outside the gene matches. CDR1 is SGHRS and CDR2 is YFSETQ in the germline V gene. The CDR3 sequence is 15 residues long. CDR3 nucleotide sequence: TGCGCCAGCAGCCATGGGACAGGGCCCACCTACGAGCAGTACTTC. It encodes CASSHGTGPTYEQYF.

The chain is built from TRBV24-1 and TRBJ1-2; D is possibly TRBD1 (5 bases). The CDR3 loop spans 13 amino acids. V was clipped by 5 bases and J by 4 bases, with 10 bases between them. The germline V gene encodes CDR1 KGHDR and CDR2 SFDVKD. The CDR3 nucleotides are TGTGCCACCAGTGTGGGTCAGGGCTATGGCTACACCTTC. Translating gives CATSVGQGYGYTF.

This chain connects TRBV7-2 to TRBJ2-3; tentative D call: TRBD2 (6 bases). The germline V and J ends were trimmed by 5 bases and 8 bases, with 23 bases remaining between them. Germline V CDR1 and CDR2: SGHTA, FQGNSA. This CDR3 spans 16 amino acids. For the CDR3, the DNA is TGTGCCAGCAGCACTTACGGGGCTAGCGAAACGGGTACGCAGTATTTT. Translating it yields CASSTYGASETGTQYF. Based on the CDR3 plus reference TRBV7-2 and TRBJ2-3, the full variable domain is GAGVSQSPSNKVTEKGKDVELRCDPISGHTALYWYRQSLGQGLEFLIYFQGNSAPDKSGLPSDRFSAERTGGSVSTLTIQRTQQEDSAVYLCASSTYGASETGTQYFGPGTRLTVL.

V gene TRBV6-5 combines with J gene TRBJ1-5, with TRBD1 identical over 7 bases. The CDR3 has 14 amino acids. Germline assignment: CDR1 MNHEY and CDR2 SVGAGI. V lost 6 bases and J lost 5; bases outside the gene matches: 7. The CDR3 loop reads CASSVQGEDQPQHF. The CDR3 region has the DNA TGTGCCAGCAGCGTCCAGGGGGAGGATCAGCCCCAGCATTTT.

The V call is TRBV20-1, the J call TRBJ1-2; no firm D call. Trimming cost V 3 bases and J 2 bases, with 4 bases left between them. Germline V lookup: CDR1 DFQATT, CDR2 SNEGSKA (reference sequence). This CDR3 region has 11 residues. In DNA form, the CDR3 reads TGCAGTGCTAGCGTCAACTATGGCTACACCTTC. Translated, it gives CSASVNYGYTF.

The chain recombines TRBV12-3 or TRBV12-4 with TRBJ1-2; a possible D gene is TRBD1 (5 bases). The CDR3 runs 13 residues. The V gene lost 7 bases and the J gene lost 3 bases, with 12 bases spanning the gap. The CDR3: CASTPGFYYGYTF. The CDR3 bases are TGTGCCAGCACCCCAGGGTTTTACTATGGCTACACCTTC.

The chain links TRBV9 to TRBJ2-1; D might be TRBD1 (7 bases). V was pared by 7 bases and J by 6 bases, with 14 bases between. This CDR3 region has 13 residues. Germline V gene sequence: CDR1 SGDLS, CDR2 YYNGEE. The CDR3 coding sequence is TGTGCCAGCGGGAGACAGGGAGGCAATGAGCAGTTCTTC. Its translation is CASGRQGGNEQFF.

The chain couples TRBV5-1 to TRBJ2-2; TRBD1 matches 7 bases. J was trimmed by 8 bases and V by 1 base; bases with no gene match: 5. The CDR3 sequence is 14 residues long. Germline V gene sequence: CDR1 SGHRS, CDR2 YFSETQ. The CDR3 is CASSLHRGSGELFF. The CDR3 DNA sequence: TGCGCCAGCAGCTTGCACAGGGGCAGTGGGGAGCTGTTTTTT.

This chain connects TRBV27 to TRBJ1-5; perhaps TRBD1 as D (5 bases). This CDR3 spans 12 amino acids. Trimming removed 4 bases from V and 5 bases from J, with 6 bases in between. Germline V gene lookup returns CDR1 MNHEY and CDR2 SMNVEV (reference sequence). The DNA for the CDR3 is TGTGCCAGCAGTTCAGGGTATCAGCCCCAGCATTTT. It yields the protein CASSSGYQPQHF.

The rearrangement links TRBV11-2 to TRBJ2-2; TRBD1 matches at 8 bases. Germline V CDR1 and CDR2: SGHAT, FQNNGV. The CDR3 runs to 14 residues. V was clipped by 9 bases and J by 5 bases; unmatched bases: 8. Here the CDR3 DNA reads TGTGCCAGTACGGAACAGGGGGATACCGGGGAGCTGTTTTTT. Encoded protein: CASTEQGDTGELFF.

A note on this clone: This specimen includes other DNA sequences encoding the same CDR3. V is TRBV10-3 and J is TRBJ2-3; 12 bases align to TRBD2. J lost 0 bases, V lost 6 bases, and 1 base had no gene match. The CDR3 totals 15 residues. Germline CDR1 and CDR2: ENHRY and SYGVKD. In nucleotides, the CDR3 is TGTGCCATCAGCACTAGCGGGGGGAGCACAGATACGCAGTATTTT. Amino acids: CAISTSGGSTDTQYF.

Here the CDR3 DNA reads TGTGCCAGCAGCTTAGTAACCGGGTATGGCAATCAGCCCCAGCATTTT. It encodes CASSLVTGYGNQPQHF. This rearrangement joins TRBV7-2 to TRBJ1-5, with D uncertain. This CDR3 region has 16 residues. Trimming pared 1 base from V and 2 bases from J, leaving 12 bases between. Germline values: CDR1 SGHTA, CDR2 FQGNSA.

V gene TRBV4-2 combines with J gene TRBJ2-1; 8 bases are shared with TRBD1. V lost 8 bases, J lost 3 bases, and 6 bases stayed unmatched. The CDR3 consists of 14 residues. Germline loops: CDR1 LGHNA, CDR2 YNFKEQ. The CDR3 protein is CASSPDRDYNEQFF. The CDR3 coding sequence is TGTGCCAGCTCACCGGACAGGGACTACAATGAGCAGTTCTTC.

The V gene is TRBV18, the J gene TRBJ2-7, with D maybe TRBD1 (6 bases). The CDR3 has 15 amino acids. The V end lost 0 bases, the J end lost 0 bases, and 9 bases lay between the germline ends. The germline CDR1 and CDR2 sequences are KGHSH and LQKENI. The CDR3, as DNA: TGTGCCAGCTCACCACCGAACAGGGTCTCCTACGAGCAGTACTTC. Translated: CASSPPNRVSYEQYF.

Concerning this clone itself: The sample contains more than one DNA sequence encoding this CDR3. The V call is TRBV19, the J call TRBJ1-5; D is undetermined. CDR3 length: 13 residues. Trimming cost V 3 bases and J 4 bases, with 7 bases left between them. Germline V lookup: CDR1 LNHDA, CDR2 SQIVND (reference sequence). Here the CDR3 reads CASSIGGNQPQHF. The CDR3 region has the DNA TGTGCCAGTAGTATCGGCGGGAATCAGCCCCAGCATTTT. Drawing the rest from reference TRBV19 and TRBJ1-5, the complete variable domain is DGGITQSPKYLFRKEGQNVTLSCEQNLNHDAMYWYRQDPGQGLRLIYYSQIVNDFQKGDIAEGYSVSREKKESFPLTVTSAQKNPTAFYLCASSIGGNQPQHFGDGTRLSIL.

CDR3 DNA: TGCAGCGTTGTAAAGGGAGATAACACTGAAGCTTTCTTT. Its protein product is CSVVKGDNTEAFF. The V gene is TRBV29-1, the J gene TRBJ1-1; D is uncertain. Trimming removed 4 bases from V and 2 bases from J, with 11 bases in between. The CDR3 is 13 residues long. Germline CDR1 reads SQVTM; CDR2 reads ANQGSEA.

V gene TRBV5-6 combines with J gene TRBJ2-7; 7 bases agree with TRBD2. The junction had 8 bases not matched to a gene; V was cut back by 3 bases and J by 2 bases. Germline CDR1 SGHDT, CDR2 YYEEEE. CDR3 length: 15 amino acids. The CDR3 here is CASSSVAGDPYEQYF. CDR3 bases: TGTGCCAGCAGCTCTGTTGCGGGGGATCCCTACGAGCAGTACTTC.

J is TRBJ2-1 and V is TRBV5-6; 7 bases map to TRBD2. Germline assignment: CDR1 SGHDT and CDR2 YYEEEE. The CDR3 totals 16 residues. V shed 0 bases and J 4 bases; nucleotides not matched to a gene: 7. CDR3 nucleotide sequence: TGTGCCAGCAGCTTGGTGGCGGGAGCTACATACAATGAGCAGTTCTTC. This codes for CASSLVAGATYNEQFF.

The rearrangement joins TRBV9 to TRBJ2-7; D is possibly TRBD1 (6 bases). V was cut by 0 bases and J by 7 bases, with 17 bases left in between. The CDR3 runs 15 residues. In germline, CDR1 is SGDLS, CDR2 YYNGEE. The CDR3 loop is CASSVEGVPLGEQYF. CDR3 coding DNA: TGTGCCAGCAGCGTAGAGGGGGTCCCGCTGGGGGAGCAGTACTTC.

The chain links TRBV5-1 to TRBJ2-7; 12 nucleotides align to TRBD2. CDR3 length equals 18 residues. In germline, CDR1 is SGHRS, CDR2 YFSETQ. With V trimmed by 1 base and J by 4 bases, 12 bases remained unmatched. CDR3 in amino acids: CASSLKLAGGYVSYEQYF. The CDR3 nucleotides read TGCGCCAGCAGCTTGAAACTAGCGGGGGGCTATGTCTCGTACGAGCAGTACTTC.

The V and J genes are TRBV19 and TRBJ2-7, with 8 bases matching TRBD1. The J segment lost 2 bases and the V segment lost 3 bases, leaving 9 bases of the junction unmatched. The CDR3 has 16 residues. Germline assignment: CDR1 LNHDA and CDR2 SQIVND (reference sequence). CDR3: CASSIQSTGETYEQYF. The CDR3 nucleotides read TGTGCCAGTAGTATCCAATCGACAGGGGAAACCTACGAGCAGTACTTC.

V gene TRBV19 combines with J gene TRBJ2-1, with 9 bases aligning to TRBD1. Germline V CDR1 and CDR2: LNHDA, SQIVND (reference sequence). Trimming cost V 0 bases and J 0 bases; bases outside gene matches: 6. This CDR3 is built from 18 residues. The chain's CDR3 is CASSIDPGQGNSYNEQFF. As DNA, the CDR3 is TGTGCCAGTAGTATAGACCCGGGACAGGGAAACTCCTACAATGAGCAGTTCTTC.

This sequence joins TRBV7-8 and TRBJ2-7, with D perhaps TRBD2 (5 bases). Germline CDR1 is SGHVS and CDR2 is FQNEAQ. Trimming pared 3 bases from V and 3 bases from J, leaving 9 bases between. The CDR3 sequence is 13 residues long. Here the CDR3 reads CASSFSGIYEQYF. The DNA of the CDR3 is TGTGCCAGCAGCTTCTCCGGGATCTACGAGCAGTACTTC.

The chain recombines TRBV2 with TRBJ1-3; D may be TRBD1 (5 bases). The CDR3 has 16 residues. Germline V gene lookup returns CDR1 SNHLY and CDR2 FYNNEI. Trimming removed 7 bases from V and 1 base from J, with 17 bases in between. CDR3 bases: TGTGCCAGCACCCAGGGCTGGATTACTTCTGGAAACACCATATATTTT. Amino acids: CASTQGWITSGNTIYF.